This TCR beta chain derives from a study of blood T cell repertoires in COVID-19. On the study more broadly: Nucleic acid was either cDNA or gDNA, and it came from T cells, B-cell-depleted T cells, or PBMCs.

This CDR3 has 17 residues. Looked up from germline, CDR1 is SGDLS and CDR2 is YYNGEE. Trimming took 3 bases from V and 0 from J; bases not matched to a gene: 9. Original handling: By means of reference gene primer amplification, nucleated cell counts were estimated. The method was immunoSEQ multiplex PCR; TCRdb's version includes in-frame clones alone and lacks a portion of them. V, J and clone size reflect that table, while D and trimming were determined from the DNA. The top ten hold 0.7% of the sample, which has about 260,000 clones, approximately 91% seen once. The specimen was peripheral blood. The V and J genes are TRBV9 and TRBJ2-7, with 10 bases matching TRBD2. This TCR was sampled from a human donor in a cohort sampled during active COVID-19. The CDR3 loop reads CASSALPSGRGSYEQYF. CDR3 DNA sequence: TGTGCCAGCAGCGCCCTCCCCAGCGGGAGGGGCTCCTACGAGCAGTACTTC.